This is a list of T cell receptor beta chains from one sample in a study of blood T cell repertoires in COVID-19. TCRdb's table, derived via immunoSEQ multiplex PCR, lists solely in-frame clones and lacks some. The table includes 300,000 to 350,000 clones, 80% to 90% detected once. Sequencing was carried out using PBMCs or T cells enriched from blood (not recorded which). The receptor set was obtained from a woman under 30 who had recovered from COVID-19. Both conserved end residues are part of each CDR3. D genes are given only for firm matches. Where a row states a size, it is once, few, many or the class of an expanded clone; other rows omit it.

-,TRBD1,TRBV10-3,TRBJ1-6,CAISESPTGGSSPLHF,TGTGCCATCAGTGAGTCCCCGACAGGGGGCTCGTCACCCCTCCACTTT
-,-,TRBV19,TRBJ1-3,CASSIMAEGLTGNTIYF,TGTGCCAGTAGTATAATGGCAGAGGGATTGACTGGAAACACCATATATTTT
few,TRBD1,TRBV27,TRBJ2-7,CASSSTRQGSHSYEQYF,TGTGCCAGCAGTTCGACACGACAGGGGTCCCACTCCTACGAGCAGTACTTC
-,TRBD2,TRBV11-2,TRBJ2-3,CASSLVPGTSGLETDTQYF,TGTGCCAGCAGCTTAGTTCCCGGGACTAGCGGGTTAGAGACAGATACGCAGTATTTT
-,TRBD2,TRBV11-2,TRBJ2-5,CASSLSRTAGGPNWGSQYF,TGTGCCAGCAGCTTATCTCGAACGGCGGGAGGGCCGAATTGGGGGTCCCAGTACTTC
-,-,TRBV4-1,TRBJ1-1,CASRQVGTLTEAFF,TGCGCCAGCAGACAAGTAGGGACACTAACTGAAGCTTTCTTT
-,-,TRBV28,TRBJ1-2,CASSPPGRIPDYGYTF,TGTGCCAGCAGTCCCCCTGGGCGAATACCGGACTATGGCTACACCTTC
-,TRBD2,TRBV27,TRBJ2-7,CASSSRLAVTYEQYF,TGTGCCAGCAGTAGCCGACTAGCGGTTACCTACGAGCAGTACTTC
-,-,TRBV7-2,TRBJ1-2,CASSLGADGNYGYTF,TGTGCCAGCAGCTTAGGGGCCGACGGAAACTATGGCTACACCTTC
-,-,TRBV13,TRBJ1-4,CASSPDGQIEKLFF,TGTGCCAGCAGCCCCGACGGACAAATTGAAAAACTGTTTTTT